This paragraph covers one TCR beta chain sequence. Its antigen is undetermined. MiXCR, run by TCRdb on the reads, gives a single entry per CDR3 protein. The profile shows about 770,000 distinct CDR3 sequences, 29% of them singletons. These data originate in a study of T cell repertoires in cytomegalovirus infection. Whole-study context: Public TCR beta signatures were indicative of both CMV infection and a matching HLA type.

CDR3 size: 15 residues. From germline, CDR1 is LNHDA and CDR2 SQIVND (reference sequence). The V end was cut by 3 bases, the J end by 2 bases, with 12 bases between. The sequence derives from a human donor in good health (CMV status not recorded). Some clones in this sample may be carry-over from other donors' samples. This chain joins TRBV19 and TRBJ2-3; tentative D call: TRBD2 (5 bases). Sequencing was performed on cultured CD8+ T cells from PBMCs, taken from culture after CMV antigen stimulation. The CDR3 spells CASSMVGVATDTQYF. CDR3 coding DNA: TGTGCCAGTAGTATGGTCGGGGTCGCCACAGATACGCAGTATTTT.